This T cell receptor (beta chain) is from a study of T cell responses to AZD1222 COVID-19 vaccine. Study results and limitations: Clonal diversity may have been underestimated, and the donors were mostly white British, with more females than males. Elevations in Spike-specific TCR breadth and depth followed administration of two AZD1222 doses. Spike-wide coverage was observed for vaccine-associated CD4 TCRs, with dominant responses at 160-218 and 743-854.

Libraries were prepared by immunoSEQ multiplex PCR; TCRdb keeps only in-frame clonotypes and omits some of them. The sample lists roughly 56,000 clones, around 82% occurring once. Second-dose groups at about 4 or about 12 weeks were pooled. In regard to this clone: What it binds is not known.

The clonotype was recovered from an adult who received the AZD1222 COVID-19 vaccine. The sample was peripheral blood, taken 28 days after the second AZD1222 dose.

This CDR3 reads CASRPPTGIETQYF. Written as DNA, the CDR3 is TGTGCCAGCAGGCCTCCGACAGGGATAGAGACCCAGTACTTC. The chain is built from TRBV6-5 and TRBJ2-5; TRBD1 aligns across 7 bases. CDR1 and CDR2 (germline): MNHEY, SVGAGI. V dropped 6 bases and J dropped 4; count of bases not matched to a gene: 8. The CDR3 runs 14 residues.